What follows are 17 T cell receptor beta chains derived from one specimen sequenced in a study of blood T cell repertoires in COVID-19. Produced via immunoSEQ multiplex PCR; TCRdb's table is partial and in-frame only. The table lists 240,000 or so clones, about 80% of them singletons. The source material was peripheral blood. The receptors come from a woman older than 75 with acute or convalescent COVID-19.

The V and J genes are TRBV11-2 and TRBJ1-1, with D perhaps matching TRBD1 (5 bases). The CDR3 runs to 15 residues. Germline assignment: CDR1 SGHAT and CDR2 FQNNGV. The V gene lost 1 base and the J gene lost 5 bases, with 14 bases spanning the gap. CDR3 bases: TGTGCCAGCAGCTTAGGACACGGTAGGGGAACTGAAGCTTTCTTT. Translating gives CASSLGHGRGTEAFF.

The J gene is TRBJ1-1, the V gene TRBV6-5; 7 nucleotides match TRBD1. Germline V gives CDR1 MNHEY, CDR2 SVGAGI. This CDR3 is built from 12 residues. The V and J ends lost 7 bases and 5 bases, in that order; junction bases with no gene match: 4. The CDR3 DNA reads as TGTGCCAGCACGCTCAGGGGGACTGAAGCTTTCTTT. Its translation is CASTLRGTEAFF.

The chain links TRBV30 to TRBJ1-4, with 7 bases identical to TRBD1. V dropped 4 bases and J dropped 3; count of bases not matched to a gene: 2. The CDR3 totals 13 residues. Germline-derived CDR1 and CDR2 are GTSNPN and SVGIG (reference sequence). CDR3 in amino acids: CAWTGTANEKLFF. CDR3 DNA sequence: TGTGCCTGGACTGGGACAGCTAATGAAAAACTGTTTTTT.

The chain carries TRBV5-1 and TRBJ2-7, with a tentative D call TRBD2 (7 bases). The CDR3 spans 18 residues. Germline CDR1 and CDR2: SGHRS and YFSETQ. V gave up 5 bases and J gave up 2 bases, with 26 bases separating them. CDR3 sequence: CASRYVPSGGGSTYEQYF. The DNA of the CDR3 is TGCGCCAGCAGATACGTTCCCTCTGGCGGGGGCTCCACCTACGAGCAGTACTTC.

The V call is TRBV4-2, the J call TRBJ2-1; 9 nucleotides line up with TRBD2. The CDR3 contains 15 residues. Trimming cost V 3 bases and J 6 bases; bases outside gene matches: 6. Germline V CDR1 and CDR2: LGHNA, YNFKEQ. This CDR3 reads CASSQTSGGPNEQFF. Here the CDR3 DNA reads TGTGCCAGCAGCCAGACTAGCGGAGGACCCAATGAGCAGTTCTTC.

The J gene is TRBJ1-2, the V gene TRBV28, with 10 bases identical to TRBD1. Trimming at V came to 6 bases and at J to 8 bases, leaving 9 bases not matched to a gene. Germline CDR1 is MDHEN and CDR2 is SYDVKM. CDR3 size: 14 residues. The CDR3 sequence is CASRSGTGAEGYTF. CDR3 DNA: TGTGCCAGCAGATCCGGGACAGGGGCTGAGGGCTACACCTTC.

The CDR3: CASSPAGQNEAFF. The CDR3 nucleotides read TGTGCCAGCAGCCCCGCGGGACAGAATGAAGCTTTCTTT. The gene calls are TRBV7-9 and TRBJ1-1; 7 bases map to TRBD1. CDR1 and CDR2 (germline): SEHNR, FQNEAQ (reference sequence). V lost 5 bases to trimming and J lost 7 bases; unmatched junction nucleotides: 7. The CDR3 length is 13 residues.

The table lists this clone with a few counts. The chain is built from TRBV29-1 and TRBJ1-2; 7 positions match TRBD1. Germline CDR1 SQVTM, CDR2 ANQGSEA. This CDR3 comprises 14 residues. V lost 4 bases, J lost 2 bases, and 7 bases stayed unmatched. CDR3 DNA: TGCAGCGTTGGGCGGGGGGACAGCAACTATGGCTACACCTTC. It yields the protein CSVGRGDSNYGYTF.

The rearrangement uses TRBV18 and TRBJ2-1, with a weak D call TRBD1 (6 bases). Germline CDR1 and CDR2: KGHSH and LQKENI. The CDR3 totals 15 residues. The ends were cut back, 1 base at V and 9 bases at J, with 16 bases in the middle. CDR3: CASSPQGEHKVEQFF. The CDR3 coding sequence is TGTGCCAGCTCACCACAGGGGGAGCACAAGGTTGAGCAGTTCTTC. The variable domain in full, with the rest retrieved from reference TRBV18 and TRBJ2-1, is NAGVMQNPRHLVRRRGQEARLRCSPMKGHSHVYWYRQLPEEGLKFMVYLQKENIIDESGMPKERFSAEFPKEGPSILRIQQVVRGDSAAYFCASSPQGEHKVEQFFGPGTRLTVL.

The chain combines TRBV30 with TRBJ1-1, with TRBD1 matching 9 bases. There are 13 residues in the CDR3. The J segment lost 4 bases and the V segment lost 4 bases, leaving 4 bases of the junction unmatched. The germline V gene encodes CDR1 GTSNPN and CDR2 SVGIG (reference sequence). The CDR3 coding sequence is TGTGCCTGGAAAGGACAGGGGAGCACTGAAGCTTTCTTT. Translating gives CAWKGQGSTEAFF.

This chain connects TRBV11-2 to TRBJ2-3; D gene uncertain. V was trimmed by 4 bases and J by 6 bases, leaving 5 bases between them. The CDR3 has 11 amino acids. In germline, CDR1 is SGHAT, CDR2 FQNNGV. CDR3 amino acids: CASSSRDTQYF. DNA of the CDR3: TGTGCCAGCAGCTCGCGGGATACGCAGTATTTT.

This clone was seen only once. The chain has TRBV7-6 and TRBJ1-6, with 7 bases matching TRBD1. The CDR3 covers 16 residues. V was pared by 2 bases and J by 2 bases, with 3 bases of the junction left unmatched. Germline V CDR1 and CDR2: SGHVS, FNYEAQ. CDR3 sequence reads: CASSLSGTAYNSPLHF. CDR3 sequence (DNA): TGTGCCAGCAGCTTATCCGGGACAGCCTATAATTCACCCCTCCACTTT.

This clone was seen a handful of times. CDR3 DNA: TGTGCCAGCAGCTCGATACGGACTAGCGAGAGTGTCCACGAGCAGTACTTC. It yields the protein CASSSIRTSESVHEQYF. This rearrangement joins TRBV5-4 to TRBJ2-7, with 9 bases aligning to TRBD2. The germline V gene encodes CDR1 SGHNT and CDR2 YYREEE (reference sequence). The CDR3 has 17 residues. V was pared by 3 bases and J by 5 bases, with 15 bases of the junction left unmatched.

The chain employs TRBV6-5 and TRBJ2-5, with TRBD1 matching over 7 bases. CDR3 length: 16 amino acids. V was pared by 0 bases and J by 2 bases, with 6 bases of the junction left unmatched. Germline assignment: CDR1 MNHEY and CDR2 SVGAGI. The CDR3 nucleotides read TGTGCCAGCAGTTACTCGTCGAAGACAGGGCAAGAGACCCAGTACTTC. This sequence encodes CASSYSSKTGQETQYF.

This rearrangement joins TRBV12-5 to TRBJ2-5; 16 bases are shared with TRBD2. With 0 bases clipped from V and 5 bases from J, the junction kept 12 bases outside the gene matches. CDR1 and CDR2 from the germline V gene are LGHNT and FRNRAP. This CDR3 spans 20 amino acids. The CDR3 loop reads CASGLVTPGTSGGVWETQYF. The CDR3 bases are TGTGCTAGTGGTTTGGTAACCCCTGGGACTAGCGGGGGGGTATGGGAGACCCAGTACTTC.

In DNA, the CDR3 is TGCGCCAGCAGCTTGGCCGTGCGGGATAATTCACCCCTCCACTTT. Translating gives CASSLAVRDNSPLHF. The V gene is TRBV5-1, the J gene TRBJ1-6; D is unclear. Trimming cost V 0 bases and J 5 bases, with 9 bases left between them. This CDR3 has 15 residues. CDR1 and CDR2 from the germline V gene are SGHRS and YFSETQ.

The CDR3 DNA sequence: TGTGCCAGCAGCCACGGACTAGCGGGGGGGAATGAGCAGTTCTTC. Amino acids: CASSHGLAGGNEQFF. The V gene is TRBV7-6, the J gene TRBJ2-1; 15 nucleotides match TRBD2. Germline V CDR1 and CDR2: SGHVS, FNYEAQ. CDR3 length: 15 residues. The J segment lost 7 bases and the V segment lost 5 bases, leaving 3 bases of the junction unmatched.